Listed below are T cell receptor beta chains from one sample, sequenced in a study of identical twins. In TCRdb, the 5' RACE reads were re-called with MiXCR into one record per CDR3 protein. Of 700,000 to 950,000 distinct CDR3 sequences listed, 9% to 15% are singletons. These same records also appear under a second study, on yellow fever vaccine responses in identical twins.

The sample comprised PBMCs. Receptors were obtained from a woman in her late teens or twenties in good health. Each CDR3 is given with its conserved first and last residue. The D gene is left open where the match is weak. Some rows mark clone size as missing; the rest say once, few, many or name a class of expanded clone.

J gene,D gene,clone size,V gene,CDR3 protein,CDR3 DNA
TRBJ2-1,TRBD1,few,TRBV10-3,CAISGGDRSSYNEQFF,TGTGCCATCAGTGGGGGGGACAGGAGCTCCTACAATGAGCAGTTCTTC
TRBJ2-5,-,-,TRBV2,CASSEARPRGETQYF,TGTGCCAGCAGTGAAGCAAGACCCAGGGGAGAGACCCAGTACTTC
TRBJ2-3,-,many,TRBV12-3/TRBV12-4,CASSLAREDTQYF,TGTGCCAGCAGTTTAGCGAGGGAAGATACGCAGTATTTT
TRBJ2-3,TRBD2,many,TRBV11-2,CASSSPRVAGRTTDTQYF,TGTGCCAGCAGCTCCCCTAGGGTAGCGGGGCGAACCACAGATACGCAGTATTTT
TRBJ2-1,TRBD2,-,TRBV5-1,CASSGLPGGNEQFF,TGCGCCAGCTCCGGACTACCGGGAGGCAATGAGCAGTTCTTC
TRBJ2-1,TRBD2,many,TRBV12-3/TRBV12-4,CASSMFAGGLYNEQFF,TGTGCCAGCAGCATGTTTGCGGGGGGATTATACAATGAGCAGTTCTTC
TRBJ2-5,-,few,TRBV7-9,CASSNGRETQYF,TGTGCCAGCAGCAACGGACGAGAGACCCAGTACTTC
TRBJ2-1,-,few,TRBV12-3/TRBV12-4,CASSPTRSSTYNEQFF,TGTGCCAGCAGTCCAACTCGTAGCAGTACCTACAATGAGCAGTTCTTC
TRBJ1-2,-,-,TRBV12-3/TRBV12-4,CASSFRGTYGYTF,TGTGCCAGCAGTTTCCGGGGTACCTATGGCTACACCTTC
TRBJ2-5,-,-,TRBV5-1,CASRRGVSTQTETQYF,TGCGCCAGCAGACGTGGAGTTTCCACCCAGACAGAGACCCAGTACTTC
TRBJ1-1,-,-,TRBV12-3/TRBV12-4,CASRAGTQVEAFF,TGTGCCAGCAGGGCCGGGACGCAAGTCGAAGCTTTCTTT
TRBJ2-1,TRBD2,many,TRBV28,CASSLAGGSEQFF,TGTGCCAGCAGTTTAGCGGGAGGGTCTGAGCAGTTCTTC
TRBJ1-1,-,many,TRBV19,CASSWQANTEAFF,TGTGCCAGTAGTTGGCAAGCGAACACTGAAGCTTTCTTT
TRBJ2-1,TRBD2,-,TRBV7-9,CASSRTPSGSYNEQFF,TGTGCCAGCAGCCGTACACCTAGCGGGAGTTACAATGAGCAGTTCTTC
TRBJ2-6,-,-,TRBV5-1,CASSLSLLSGASVLTF,TGCGCCAGCAGCTTGTCTCTACTTTCTGGGGCCAGCGTCCTGACTTTC
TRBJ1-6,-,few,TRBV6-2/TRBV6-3,CASSYGRTVSKSSYNSPLHF,TGTGCCAGCAGTTACGGCCGGACAGTCTCCAAGAGCTCCTATAATTCACCCCTCCACTTT
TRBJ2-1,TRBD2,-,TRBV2,CASSDYRGDHNEQFF,TGTGCCAGCAGTGATTACCGGGGGGACCACAATGAGCAGTTCTTC
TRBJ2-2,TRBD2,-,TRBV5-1,CASSPHQGLAVNTGELFF,TGCGCCAGCAGCCCCCACCAGGGACTAGCGGTAAACACCGGGGAGCTGTTTTTT
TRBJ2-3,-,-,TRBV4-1,CASSQPPGGVTQYF,TGCGCCAGCAGCCAGCCCCCTGGGGGAGTTACGCAGTATTTT
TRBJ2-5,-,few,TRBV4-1,CASSQGLVTQETQYF,TGCGCCAGCAGCCAAGGGTTAGTCACGCAAGAGACCCAGTACTTC
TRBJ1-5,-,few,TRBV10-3,CAISEGQNQPQHF,TGTGCCATCAGTGAGGGACAGAATCAGCCCCAGCATTTT
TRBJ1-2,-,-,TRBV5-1,CASSLVGLDGYTF,TGCGCCAGCAGCTTGGTAGGGTTGGATGGCTACACCTTC
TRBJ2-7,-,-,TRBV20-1,CSARALGSYEQYF,TGCAGTGCTAGAGCCCTTGGCTCCTACGAGCAGTACTTC
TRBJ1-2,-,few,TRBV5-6,CASSLAQGSYTF,TGTGCCAGCAGCTTGGCCCAGGGAAGCTACACCTTC
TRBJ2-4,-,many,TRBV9,CASSVTPGDIQYF,TGTGCCAGCAGCGTAACCCCTGGGGACATTCAGTACTTC
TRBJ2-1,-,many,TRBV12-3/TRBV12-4,CASSSQGDRSEQFF,TGTGCCAGCAGTTCTCAGGGTGATCGGTCTGAGCAGTTCTTC
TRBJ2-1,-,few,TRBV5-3,CAIHSERAGNEQFF,TGTGCCATACATAGTGAAAGAGCCGGCAATGAGCAGTTCTTC
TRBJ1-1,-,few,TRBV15,CATSRDPTGNTEAFF,TGTGCCACCAGCAGAGATCCGACAGGGAACACTGAAGCTTTCTTT
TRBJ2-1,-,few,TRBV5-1,CASSSPGTVGEQFF,TGCGCCAGCAGCTCCCCAGGGACGGTGGGGGAGCAGTTCTTC